This T cell receptor (beta chain) was documented in a study of cytomegalovirus exposure and HLA in healthy donors. Study background: About 83 million unique TCRs from HLA-typed donors made up an early data release.

General study findings and limits: DRB1 showed the most TCR associations and HLA-C the fewest in a later analysis, as rates varied by HLA locus.

A multiplex PCR was run with 60 Vbeta primers and 13 Jbeta primers. Generated by immunoSEQ multiplex PCR, the TCRdb table keeps only in-frame clones and is missing some. The sample records 250,000 to 350,000 clones, 72% being singletons. With regard to this clone: Its antigen is unidentified. This same CDR3 is encoded by further DNA sequences in the sample.

The germline V gene encodes CDR1 MNHNS and CDR2 SASEGT. Trimming pared 2 bases from V and 4 bases from J, leaving 11 bases between. The CDR3 consists of 14 residues. This clonotype was obtained from a female donor in good health and CMV-seronegative. The sample comprised PBMCs. This chain uses TRBV6-1 with TRBJ1-2; D perhaps matches TRBD1 (5 bases). The CDR3 bases are TGTGCCAGCAGTGAACAGGGAGGAGGCTATGGCTACACCTTC. It specifies CASSEQGGGYGYTF.